This entry lists 3 T cell receptor beta chains sequenced from one sample in a study of T-cell reconstitution after alpha-beta-depleted transplantation in children. Unique molecular identifiers were incorporated when the TCRbeta library was constructed. TCRdb re-derived calls from the PCR reads in MiXCR, one entry per CDR3 protein. This sample has around 800,000 distinct CDR3 sequences, with under 20% found just once. Material: PBMCs, mostly from graft donor cells, obtained 360 days after TCRalphabeta/CD19-depleted stem cell transplant. The receptors were gathered from a male patient between 5 and 17 years old who had a stem cell transplant for acute lymphoblastic leukemia, so the T cells may come from the graft donor.

CDR3 nucleotides: TGTGCCAGCAGCCAAGGTTTAGGAGGTGGAACCCCCTACGAGCAGTACTTC. Its protein product is CASSQGLGGGTPYEQYF. V usage is TRBV3-1 and J usage is TRBJ2-7; possible D gene TRBD2, 5 bases. The V gene lost 1 base and the J gene lost 2 bases, with 18 bases spanning the gap. The germline V gene has CDR1 LGHDT and CDR2 YNNKEL (reference sequence). The CDR3 totals 17 residues.

The rearrangement links TRBV15 to TRBJ2-5; possibly TRBD1 for D (6 bases). Germline V gene lookup returns CDR1 LNHNV and CDR2 YYDKDF (reference sequence). The CDR3 has 16 amino acids. The germline V and J ends were trimmed by 0 bases and 4 bases, with 15 bases remaining between them. The CDR3 DNA sequence: TGTGCCACCAGCAGAGATAAATCAGGGGTGAGAGAGACCCAGTACTTC. Translating gives CATSRDKSGVRETQYF.

This clonotype was seen more than once but under ten times. The chain couples TRBV7-9 to TRBJ2-7, with 9 bases lining up with TRBD2. J lost 7 bases, V lost 1 base, and 8 bases had no gene match. Germline-derived CDR1 and CDR2 are SEHNR and FQNEAQ (reference sequence). The CDR3 covers 15 residues. This CDR3 is CASSLELAGRVEQYF. In nucleotides, the CDR3 is TGTGCCAGCAGCTTAGAGCTAGCGGGACGGGTTGAGCAGTACTTC.